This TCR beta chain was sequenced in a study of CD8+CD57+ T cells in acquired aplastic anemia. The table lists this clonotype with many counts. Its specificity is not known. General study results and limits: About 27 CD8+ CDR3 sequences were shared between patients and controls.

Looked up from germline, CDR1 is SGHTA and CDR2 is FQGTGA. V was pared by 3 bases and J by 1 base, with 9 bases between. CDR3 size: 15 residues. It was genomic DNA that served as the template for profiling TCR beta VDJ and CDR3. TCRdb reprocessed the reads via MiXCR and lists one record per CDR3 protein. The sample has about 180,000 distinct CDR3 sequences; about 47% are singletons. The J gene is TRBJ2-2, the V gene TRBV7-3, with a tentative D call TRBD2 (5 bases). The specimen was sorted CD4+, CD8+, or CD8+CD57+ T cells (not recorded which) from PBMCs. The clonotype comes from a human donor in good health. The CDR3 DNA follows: TGTGCCAGCAGCTTGAAACTAGGGAACACCGGGGAGCTGTTTTTT. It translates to CASSLKLGNTGELFF.